This T cell receptor beta chain was sequenced for a study of radiation and T cells in renal cell carcinoma. Libraries were prepared by immunoSEQ multiplex PCR; TCRdb keeps only in-frame clonotypes and omits some of them. The sample lists about 150,000 clones; about 87% were seen once. Specified time point: baseline pretreatment blood. Treatment here: 15 Gy SBRT to primary tumor, nephrectomy 4 weeks later. The tumor was a clear cell renal cell carcinoma. There are 14 residues in the CDR3. CDR1 is SGHTA and CDR2 is FQGNSA in the germline V gene. V dropped 5 bases and J dropped 0 bases, with 11 bases sitting between them.

The receptor was derived from a woman in her seventies with renal cell carcinoma. The chain employs TRBV7-2 and TRBJ2-7; unclear D gene. The source was blood, collected from a patient whose treatment included radiotherapy and nephrectomy. CDR3 protein: CASSIAKNSYEQYF. As DNA, the CDR3 is TGTGCCAGCAGCATCGCAAAAAACTCCTACGAGCAGTACTTC.